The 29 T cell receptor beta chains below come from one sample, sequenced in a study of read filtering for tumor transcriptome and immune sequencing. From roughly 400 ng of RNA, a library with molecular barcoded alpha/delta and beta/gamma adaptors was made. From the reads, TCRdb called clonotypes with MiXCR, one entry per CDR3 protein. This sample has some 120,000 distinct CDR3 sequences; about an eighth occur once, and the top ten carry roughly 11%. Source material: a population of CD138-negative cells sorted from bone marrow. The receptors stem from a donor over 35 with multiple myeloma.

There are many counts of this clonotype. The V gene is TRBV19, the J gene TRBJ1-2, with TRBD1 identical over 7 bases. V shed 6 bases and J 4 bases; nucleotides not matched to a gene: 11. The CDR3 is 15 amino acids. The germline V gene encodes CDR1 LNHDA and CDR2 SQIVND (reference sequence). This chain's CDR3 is CASRNTPGGVYGYTF. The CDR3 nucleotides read TGTGCCAGTAGAAACACCCCAGGGGGAGTCTATGGCTACACCTTC.

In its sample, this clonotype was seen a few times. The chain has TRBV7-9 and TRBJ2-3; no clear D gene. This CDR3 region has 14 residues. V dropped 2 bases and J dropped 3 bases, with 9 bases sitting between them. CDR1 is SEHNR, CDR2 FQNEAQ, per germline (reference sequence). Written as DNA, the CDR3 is TGTGCCAGCAGCTTACCTTGGGCTACAGATACGCAGTATTTT. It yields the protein CASSLPWATDTQYF. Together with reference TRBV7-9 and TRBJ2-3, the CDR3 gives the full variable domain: DTGVSQNPRHKITKRGQNVTFRCDPISEHNRLYWYRQTLGQGPEFLTYFQNEAQLEKSRLLSDRFSAERPKGSFSTLEIQRTEQGDSAMYLCASSLPWATDTQYFGPGTRLTVL.

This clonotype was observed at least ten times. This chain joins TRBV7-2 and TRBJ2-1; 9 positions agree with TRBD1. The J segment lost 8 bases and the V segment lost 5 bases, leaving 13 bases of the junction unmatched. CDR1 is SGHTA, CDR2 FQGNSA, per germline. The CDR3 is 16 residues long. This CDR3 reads CASSLGTGGTWDEQFF. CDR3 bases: TGTGCCAGCAGCCTAGGAACAGGGGGCACTTGGGATGAGCAGTTCTTC.

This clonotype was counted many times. The CDR3 loop reads CASSPTPTGDYGYTF. The CDR3 DNA is TGTGCCAGCTCACCTACCCCTACAGGGGACTATGGCTACACCTTC. The V and J genes are TRBV18 and TRBJ1-2; 7 bases fit TRBD1. CDR1 is KGHSH and CDR2 is LQKENI in the germline V gene. V was clipped by 3 bases and J by 3 bases; unmatched bases: 7. There are 15 residues in the CDR3.

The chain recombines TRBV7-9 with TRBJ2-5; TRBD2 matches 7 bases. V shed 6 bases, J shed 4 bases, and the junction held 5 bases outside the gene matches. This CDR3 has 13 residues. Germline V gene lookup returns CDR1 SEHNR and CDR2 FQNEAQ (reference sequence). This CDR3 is CASRGTNGETQYF. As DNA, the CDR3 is TGTGCCAGCAGGGGGACTAACGGAGAGACCCAGTACTTC.

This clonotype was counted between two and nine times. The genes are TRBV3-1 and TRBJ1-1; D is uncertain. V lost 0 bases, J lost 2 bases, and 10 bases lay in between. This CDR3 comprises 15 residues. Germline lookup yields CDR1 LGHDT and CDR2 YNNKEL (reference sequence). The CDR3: CASSQDWVGNTEAFF. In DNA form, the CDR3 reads TGTGCCAGCAGCCAAGATTGGGTGGGTAACACTGAAGCTTTCTTT.

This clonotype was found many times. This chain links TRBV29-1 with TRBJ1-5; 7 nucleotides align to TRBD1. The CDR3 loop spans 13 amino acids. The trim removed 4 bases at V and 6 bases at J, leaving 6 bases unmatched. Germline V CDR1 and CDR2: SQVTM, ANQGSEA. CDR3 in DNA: TGCAGCGTTGGGGAGGCAGGGGGTCAGCCCCAGCATTTT. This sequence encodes CSVGEAGGQPQHF.

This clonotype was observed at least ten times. This CDR3 is CASSLRAENQPQHF. CDR3 coding DNA: TGTGCCAGCAGTTTAAGGGCAGAAAATCAGCCCCAGCATTTT. The chain uses TRBV12-3 or TRBV12-4 and TRBJ1-5, with D unclear. The CDR3 spans 14 residues. Trimming took off 2 bases at V and 4 bases at J, with 9 bases between the two ends.

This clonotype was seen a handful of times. The CDR3 sequence: CSGAVGRNTEAFF. DNA of the CDR3: TGCAGCGGGGCGGTAGGCAGGAACACTGAAGCTTTCTTT. The chain couples TRBV29-1 to TRBJ1-1; D unclear. V gave up 7 bases and J gave up 1 base, with 13 bases separating them. The CDR3 consists of 13 residues. In germline, CDR1 is SQVTM, CDR2 ANQGSEA.

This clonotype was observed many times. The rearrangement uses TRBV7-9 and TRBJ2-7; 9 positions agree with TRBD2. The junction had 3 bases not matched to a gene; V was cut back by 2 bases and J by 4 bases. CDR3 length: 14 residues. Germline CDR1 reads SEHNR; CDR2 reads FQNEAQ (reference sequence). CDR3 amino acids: CASSLLAGKYEQYF. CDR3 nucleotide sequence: TGTGCCAGCAGCTTACTAGCGGGGAAATACGAGCAGTACTTC.

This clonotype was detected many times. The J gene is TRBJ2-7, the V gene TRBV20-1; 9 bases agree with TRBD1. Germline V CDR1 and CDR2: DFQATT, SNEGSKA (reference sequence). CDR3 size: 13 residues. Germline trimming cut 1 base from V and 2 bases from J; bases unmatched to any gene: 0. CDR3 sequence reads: CSARGQGAYEQYF. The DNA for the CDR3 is TGCAGTGCTAGAGGACAGGGGGCCTACGAGCAGTACTTC.

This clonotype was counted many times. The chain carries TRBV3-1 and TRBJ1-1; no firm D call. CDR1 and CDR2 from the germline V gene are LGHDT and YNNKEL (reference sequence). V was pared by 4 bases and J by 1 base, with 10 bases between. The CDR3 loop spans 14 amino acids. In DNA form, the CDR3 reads TGTGCCAGCAGCCGCACCGCAGGGAACACTGAAGCTTTCTTT. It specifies CASSRTAGNTEAFF.

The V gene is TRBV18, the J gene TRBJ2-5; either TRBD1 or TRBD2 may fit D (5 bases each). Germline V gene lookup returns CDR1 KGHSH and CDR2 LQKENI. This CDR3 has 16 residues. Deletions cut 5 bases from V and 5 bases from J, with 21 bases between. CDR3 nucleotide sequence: TGTGCCAGCTCATCCCTAACCGGGACCCCGGAGGAGACCCAGTACTTC. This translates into CASSSLTGTPEETQYF.

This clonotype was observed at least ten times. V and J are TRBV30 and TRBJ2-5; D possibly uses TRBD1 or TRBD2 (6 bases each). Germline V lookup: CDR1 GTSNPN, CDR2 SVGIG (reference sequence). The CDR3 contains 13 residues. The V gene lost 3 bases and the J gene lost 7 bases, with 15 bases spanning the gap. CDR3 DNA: TGTGCCTGGAGATGGGGGGCCGGAGGGACCCAGTACTTC. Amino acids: CAWRWGAGGTQYF.

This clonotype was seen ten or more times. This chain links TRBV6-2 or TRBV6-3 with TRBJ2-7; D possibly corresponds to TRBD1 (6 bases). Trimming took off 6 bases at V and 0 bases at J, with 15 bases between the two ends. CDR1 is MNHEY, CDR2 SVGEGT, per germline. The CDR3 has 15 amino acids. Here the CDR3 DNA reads TGTGCCAGCAGAACGGACAGCACAAGCTCCTACGAGCAGTACTTC. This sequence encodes CASRTDSTSSYEQYF.

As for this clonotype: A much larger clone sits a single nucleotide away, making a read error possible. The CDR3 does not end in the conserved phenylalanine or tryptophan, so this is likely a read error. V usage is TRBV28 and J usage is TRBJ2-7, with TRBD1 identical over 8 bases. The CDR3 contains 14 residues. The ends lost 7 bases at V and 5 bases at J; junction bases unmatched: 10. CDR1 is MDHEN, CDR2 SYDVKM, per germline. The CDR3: CASTPGQASNEQYS. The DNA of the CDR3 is TGTGCCAGCACACCGGGACAGGCAAGCAACGAGCAGTACTCC.

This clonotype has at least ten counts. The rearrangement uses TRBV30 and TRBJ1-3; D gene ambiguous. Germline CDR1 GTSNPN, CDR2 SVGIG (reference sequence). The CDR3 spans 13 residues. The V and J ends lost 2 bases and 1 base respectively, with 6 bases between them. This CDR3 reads CAWSRGSGNTIYF. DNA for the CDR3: TGTGCCTGGAGTCGGGGATCTGGAAACACCATATATTTT.

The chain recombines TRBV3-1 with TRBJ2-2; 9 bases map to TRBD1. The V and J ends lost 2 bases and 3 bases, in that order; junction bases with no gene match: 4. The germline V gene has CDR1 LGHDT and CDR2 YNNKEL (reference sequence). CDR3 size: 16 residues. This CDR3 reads CASSQPGQGYTGELFF. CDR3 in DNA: TGTGCCAGCAGCCAACCGGGACAGGGATACACCGGGGAGCTGTTTTTT. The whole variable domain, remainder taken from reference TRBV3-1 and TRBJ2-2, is DTAVSQTPKYLVTQMGNDKSIKCEQNLGHDTMYWYKQDSKKFLKIMFSYNNKELIINETVPNRFSPKSPDKAHLNLHINSLELGDSAVYFCASSQPGQGYTGELFFGEGSRLTVL.

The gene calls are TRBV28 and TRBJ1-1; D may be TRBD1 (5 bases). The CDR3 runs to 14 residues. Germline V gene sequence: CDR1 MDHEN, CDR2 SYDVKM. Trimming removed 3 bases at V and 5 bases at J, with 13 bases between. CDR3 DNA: TGTGCCAGCAGTTTCGGAGGGGTCGAGACTGAAGCTTTCTTT. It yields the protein CASSFGGVETEAFF.

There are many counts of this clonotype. The CDR3 coding sequence is TGTGCCAGCAGTTCACCCTATTCCAATTACGAGCAGTACTTC. Its protein is CASSSPYSNYEQYF. V gene TRBV12-3 or TRBV12-4 combines with J gene TRBJ2-7; D remains unclear. The CDR3 length is 14 residues. V lost 4 bases and J 4 bases, leaving 14 bases between the germline ends.

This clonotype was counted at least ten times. DNA of the CDR3: TGTGCCAGTAACGTACAGGGGGCCTATGGCTACACCTTC. Its protein is CASNVQGAYGYTF. The chain combines TRBV19 with TRBJ1-2, with 9 positions matching TRBD1. Per germline, CDR1 LNHDA and CDR2 SQIVND (reference sequence). The V segment lost 7 bases and the J segment 4 bases; nucleotides outside the gene matches: 4. CDR3 length equals 13 residues.

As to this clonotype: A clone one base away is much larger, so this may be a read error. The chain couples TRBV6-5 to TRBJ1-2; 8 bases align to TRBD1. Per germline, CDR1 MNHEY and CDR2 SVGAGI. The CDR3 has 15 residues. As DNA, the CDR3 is TGTGCCAGCAGTTCCCGGACAGGGATCGGCTATAGCTACACCTTC. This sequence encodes CASSSRTGIGYSYTF.

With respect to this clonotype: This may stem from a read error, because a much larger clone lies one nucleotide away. Here the CDR3 reads CASTLQGKNIEAFF. The CDR3 coding sequence is TGTGCCAGCACCCTCCAAGGGAAGAACATTGAAGCTTTCTTT. J is TRBJ1-1 and V is TRBV3-1; the D is unclear. The CDR3 is made up of 14 amino acids. Germline V lookup: CDR1 LGHDT, CDR2 YNNKEL (reference sequence). Variable domain in full (rest from reference TRBV3-1 and TRBJ1-1): DTAVSQTPKYLVTQMGNDKSIKCEQNLGHDTMYWYKQDSKKFLKIMFSYNNKELIINETVPNRFSPKSPDKAHLNLHINSLELGDSAVYFCASTLQGKNIEAFFGQGTRLTVV.

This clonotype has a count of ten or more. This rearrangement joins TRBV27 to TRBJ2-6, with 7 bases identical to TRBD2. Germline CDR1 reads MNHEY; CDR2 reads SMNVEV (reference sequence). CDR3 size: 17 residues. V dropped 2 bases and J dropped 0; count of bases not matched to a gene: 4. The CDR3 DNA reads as TGTGCCAGCAGTTTAACCCCGGGGGGCTCTGGGGCCAACGTCCTGACTTTC. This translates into CASSLTPGGSGANVLTF. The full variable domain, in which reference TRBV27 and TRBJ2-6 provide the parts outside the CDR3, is EAQVTQNPRYLITVTGKKLTVTCSQNMNHEYMSWYRQDPGLGLRQIYYSMNVEVTDKGDVPEGYKVSRKEKRNFPLILESPSPNQTSLYFCASSLTPGGSGANVLTFGAGSRLTVL.

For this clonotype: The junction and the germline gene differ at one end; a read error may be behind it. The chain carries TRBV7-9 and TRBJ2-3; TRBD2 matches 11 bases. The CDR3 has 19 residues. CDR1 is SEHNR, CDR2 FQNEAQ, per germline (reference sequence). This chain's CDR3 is CAGSLGLLAGVSSTDTQYF. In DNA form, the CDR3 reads TGTGCCGGCAGCTTAGGCCTACTAGCGGGAGTCTCTAGCACAGATACGCAGTATTTT.

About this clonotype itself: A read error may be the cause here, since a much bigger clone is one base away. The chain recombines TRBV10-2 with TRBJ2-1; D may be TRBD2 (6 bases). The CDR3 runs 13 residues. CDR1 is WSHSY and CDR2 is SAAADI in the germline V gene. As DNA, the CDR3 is TGCGCCAGCAGTGCCGGGAGTTACAATGAGCAGATCTTC. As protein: CASSAGSYNEQIF.

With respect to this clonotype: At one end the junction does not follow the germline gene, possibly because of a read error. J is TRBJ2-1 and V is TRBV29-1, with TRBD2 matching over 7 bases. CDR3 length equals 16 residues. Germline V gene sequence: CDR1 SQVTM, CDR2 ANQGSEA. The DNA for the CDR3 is TGCAGCGTTCCTAGGGCTAGCGGAAGCTCCCACAATGAGCAGTTCTTC. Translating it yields CSVPRASGSSHNEQFF.

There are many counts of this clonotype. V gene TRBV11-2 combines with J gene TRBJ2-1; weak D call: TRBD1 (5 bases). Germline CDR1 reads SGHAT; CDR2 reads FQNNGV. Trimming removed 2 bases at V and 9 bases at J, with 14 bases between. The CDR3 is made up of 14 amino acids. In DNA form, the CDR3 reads TGTGCCAGCAGCTTAATTCAGGGTCCCCCTGAGCAGTTCTTC. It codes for CASSLIQGPPEQFF.

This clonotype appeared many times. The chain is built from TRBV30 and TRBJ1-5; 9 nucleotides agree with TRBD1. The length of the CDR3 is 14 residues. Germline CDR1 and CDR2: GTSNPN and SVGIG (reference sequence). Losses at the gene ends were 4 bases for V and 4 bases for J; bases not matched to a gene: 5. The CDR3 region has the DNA TGTGCCTGGAACAACAGGGGGCTAAATCAGCCCCAGCATTTT. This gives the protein CAWNNRGLNQPQHF.